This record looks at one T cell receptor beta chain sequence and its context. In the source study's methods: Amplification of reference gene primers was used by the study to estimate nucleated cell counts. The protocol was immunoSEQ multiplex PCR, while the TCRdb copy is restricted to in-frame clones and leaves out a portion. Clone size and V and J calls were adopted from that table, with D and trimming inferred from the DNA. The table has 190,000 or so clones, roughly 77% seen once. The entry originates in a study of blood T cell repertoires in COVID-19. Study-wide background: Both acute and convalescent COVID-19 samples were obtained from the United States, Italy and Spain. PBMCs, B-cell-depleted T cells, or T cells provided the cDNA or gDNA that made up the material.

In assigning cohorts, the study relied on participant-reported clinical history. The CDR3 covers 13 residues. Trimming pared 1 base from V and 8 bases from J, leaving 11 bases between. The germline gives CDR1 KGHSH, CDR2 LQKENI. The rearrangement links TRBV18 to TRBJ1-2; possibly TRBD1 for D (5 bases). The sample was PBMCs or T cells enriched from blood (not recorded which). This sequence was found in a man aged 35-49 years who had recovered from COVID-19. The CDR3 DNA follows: TGTGCCAGCTCACCACAGCAGGGTGAGGGCTACACCTTC. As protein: CASSPQQGEGYTF.